Below, 9 T cell receptor beta chains from the same sample are listed, as sequenced in a study of blood T cell repertoires in COVID-19. Clones were read by immunoSEQ multiplex PCR, and TCRdb kept only the in-frame ones, dropping some. The data contain 320,000 or so clones, roughly 85% of them singletons. Sample: PBMCs or T cells enriched from blood (not recorded which). These receptors all come from a woman aged 25 to 39 who had been exposed to COVID-19.

The CDR3: CASSPAGGSYNSPLHF. Here the CDR3 DNA reads TGCGCCAGCTCCCCAGCAGGGGGCTCCTATAATTCACCCCTCCACTTT. The chain employs TRBV4-3 and TRBJ1-6; 7 nucleotides match TRBD1. This CDR3 contains 16 residues. CDR1 and CDR2 (germline): LGHNA, YSLEER. Trimming cost V 8 bases and J 0 bases; bases outside gene matches: 7.

V gene TRBV30 combines with J gene TRBJ2-7, with TRBD1 as a possible D gene (5 bases). Germline CDR1 is GTSNPN and CDR2 is SVGIG (reference sequence). The length of the CDR3 is 16 residues. Trimming took off 2 bases at V and 2 bases at J, with 19 bases between the two ends. CDR3 in amino acids: CAWSWNSRTLTYEQYF. DNA for the CDR3: TGTGCCTGGAGTTGGAACTCCCGGACACTCACCTACGAGCAGTACTTC. Filled out from reference TRBV30 and TRBJ2-7, the complete variable domain reads SQTIHQWPATLVQPVGSPLSLECTVEGTSNPNLYWYRQAAGRGLQLLFYSVGIGQISSEVPQNLSASRPQDRQFILSSKKLLLSDSGFYLCAWSWNSRTLTYEQYFGPGTRLTVT.

The rearrangement joins TRBV5-1 to TRBJ1-5, with D perhaps matching TRBD1 (6 bases). Germline V gives CDR1 SGHRS, CDR2 YFSETQ. V lost 0 bases and J lost 4, with 11 bases in between. CDR3 length equals 15 residues. CDR3 loop: CASSLDGTPNQPQHF. The CDR3 DNA follows: TGCGCCAGCAGCTTGGATGGGACACCAAATCAGCCCCAGCATTTT.

The V and J genes are TRBV2 and TRBJ1-4, with 8 bases lining up with TRBD1. This CDR3 has 14 residues. Losses at the gene ends were 8 bases for V and 11 bases for J; bases not matched to a gene: 13. Germline V gene lookup returns CDR1 SNHLY and CDR2 FYNNEI. The CDR3 DNA sequence: TGTGCCAGCGAACCACCGGACAGGGTTCGGAAACTGTTTTTT. Translation: CASEPPDRVRKLFF.

This clone came up once. The CDR3 loop reads CASSFSRDREDTQYF. The CDR3 region has the DNA TGTGCCAGCAGCTTTTCGAGGGACAGGGAAGATACGCAGTATTTT. The rearrangement joins TRBV7-2 to TRBJ2-3; 9 bases agree with TRBD1. V gave up 3 bases and J gave up 5 bases; unmatched junction bases: 6. The germline gives CDR1 SGHTA, CDR2 FQGNSA. The CDR3 is 15 residues long.

The chain joins TRBV5-1 to TRBJ1-1, with D perhaps matching TRBD1 (6 bases). Between the trimmed V and J ends, which lost 4 bases and 2 bases, there was a span of 15 bases. This CDR3 comprises 15 residues. Germline V gene data show CDR1 as SGHRS and CDR2 as YFSETQ. CDR3 region: CASSGRQESNTEAFF. The CDR3 DNA reads as TGCGCCAGCAGCGGGCGACAGGAATCAAACACTGAAGCTTTCTTT.

The CDR3 DNA reads TGTGCCTGGAGTGCGCAAGCGGGCACTGAAGCTTTCTTT. This sequence encodes CAWSAQAGTEAFF. The V gene is TRBV30, the J gene TRBJ1-1; D gene uncertain. Trimming took off 1 base at V and 4 bases at J, with 10 bases between the two ends. The CDR3 is 13 residues long. Germline CDR1 is GTSNPN and CDR2 is SVGIG (reference sequence).

This chain links TRBV19 with TRBJ2-6; possible D gene TRBD1, 5 bases. Germline V gene data show CDR1 as LNHDA and CDR2 as SQIVND (reference sequence). The CDR3 extends over 16 amino acids. The V end was cut by 5 bases, the J end by 3 bases, with 14 bases between. The CDR3 sequence: CASSFNTGYGANVLTF. Written as DNA, the CDR3 is TGTGCCAGTAGTTTCAATACAGGTTATGGGGCCAACGTCCTGACTTTC.

CDR3 DNA sequence: TGTGCCAGCAGCCAAGATCCCCGCGAGCAGTACTTC. It yields the protein CASSQDPREQYF. The V and J genes are TRBV3-1 (or the pseudogene TRBV3-2) and TRBJ2-7; D is ambiguous. Germline values: CDR1 LGHDT, CDR2 YNNKEL (reference sequence). The CDR3 has 12 amino acids. V shed 0 bases and J shed 6 bases, with 6 bases lying between them.